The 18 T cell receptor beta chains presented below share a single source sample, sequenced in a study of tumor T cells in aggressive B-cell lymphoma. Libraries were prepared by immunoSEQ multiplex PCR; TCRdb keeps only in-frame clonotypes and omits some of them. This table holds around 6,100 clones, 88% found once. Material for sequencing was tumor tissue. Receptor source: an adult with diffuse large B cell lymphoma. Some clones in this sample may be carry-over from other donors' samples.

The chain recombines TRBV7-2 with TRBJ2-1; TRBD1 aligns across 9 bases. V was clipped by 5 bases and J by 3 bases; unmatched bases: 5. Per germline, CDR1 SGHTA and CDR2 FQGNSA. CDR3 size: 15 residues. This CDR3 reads CASSPLGQGYNEQFF. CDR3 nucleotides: TGTGCCAGCAGCCCCCTGGGACAGGGCTACAATGAGCAGTTCTTC. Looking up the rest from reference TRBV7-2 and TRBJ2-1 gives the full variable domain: GAGVSQSPSNKVTEKGKDVELRCDPISGHTALYWYRQSLGQGLEFLIYFQGNSAPDKSGLPSDRFSAERTGGSVSTLTIQRTQQEDSAVYLCASSPLGQGYNEQFFGPGTRLTVL.

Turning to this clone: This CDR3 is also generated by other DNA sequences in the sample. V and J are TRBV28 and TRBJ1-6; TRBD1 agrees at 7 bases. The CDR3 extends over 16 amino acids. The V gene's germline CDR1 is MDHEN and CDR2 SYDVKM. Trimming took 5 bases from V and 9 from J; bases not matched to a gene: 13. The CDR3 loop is CASSDPKATGVSPLHF. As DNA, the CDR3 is TGTGCCAGCAGTGACCCAAAGGCAACAGGGGTTTCACCCCTCCACTTT.

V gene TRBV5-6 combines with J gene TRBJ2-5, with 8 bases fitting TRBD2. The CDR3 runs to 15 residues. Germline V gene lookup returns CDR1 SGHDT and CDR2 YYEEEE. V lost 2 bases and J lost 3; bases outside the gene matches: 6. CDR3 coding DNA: TGTGCCAGCAGCTTATTAGCGGGGATAGAAGAGACCCAGTACTTC. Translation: CASSLLAGIEETQYF.

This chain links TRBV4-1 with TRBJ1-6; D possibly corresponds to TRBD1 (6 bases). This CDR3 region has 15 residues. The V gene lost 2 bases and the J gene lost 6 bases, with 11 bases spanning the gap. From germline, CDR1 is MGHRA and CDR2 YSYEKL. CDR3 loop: CASSQPGGANSPLHF. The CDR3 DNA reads TGCGCCAGCAGCCAACCGGGGGGGGCTAATTCACCCCTCCACTTT.

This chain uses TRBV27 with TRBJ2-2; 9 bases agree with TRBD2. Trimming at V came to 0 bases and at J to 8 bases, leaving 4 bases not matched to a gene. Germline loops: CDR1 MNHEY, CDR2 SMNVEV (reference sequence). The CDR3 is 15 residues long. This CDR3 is CASSLSGLAGGELFF. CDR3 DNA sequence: TGTGCCAGCAGTTTATCGGGGCTAGCGGGGGGGGAGCTGTTTTTT.

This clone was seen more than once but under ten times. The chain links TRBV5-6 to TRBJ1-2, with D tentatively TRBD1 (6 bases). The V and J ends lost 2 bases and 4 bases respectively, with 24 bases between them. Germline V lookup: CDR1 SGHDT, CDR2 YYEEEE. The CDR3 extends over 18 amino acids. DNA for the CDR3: TGTGCCAGCAGCTTAAGGGGGATACCACAGGAAGCCTCCTATGGCTACACCTTC. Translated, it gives CASSLRGIPQEASYGYTF. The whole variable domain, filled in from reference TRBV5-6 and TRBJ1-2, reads DAGVTQSPTHLIKTRGQQVTLRCSPKSGHDTVSWYQQALGQGPQFIFQYYEEEERQRGNFPDRFSGHQFPNYSSELNVNALLLGDSALYLCASSLRGIPQEASYGYTFGSGTRLTVV.

The CDR3 here is CATSSYSGYNEQFF. The DNA for the CDR3 is TGTGCCACATCCTCTTATAGCGGCTACAATGAGCAGTTCTTC. This chain links TRBV27 with TRBJ2-1; D is perhaps TRBD2 (6 bases). V lost 10 bases to trimming and J lost 3 bases, with 16 bases between them. The CDR3 length is 14 residues. CDR1 and CDR2 from the germline V gene are MNHEY and SMNVEV (reference sequence).

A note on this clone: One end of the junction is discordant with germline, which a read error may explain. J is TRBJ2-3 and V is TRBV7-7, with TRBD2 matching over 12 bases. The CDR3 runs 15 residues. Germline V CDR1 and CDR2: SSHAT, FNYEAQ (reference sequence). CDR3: CASSQGLAGTDTQYF. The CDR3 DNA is TGTGCTAGCAGCCAAGGACTAGCGGGAACAGATACGCAGTATTTT.

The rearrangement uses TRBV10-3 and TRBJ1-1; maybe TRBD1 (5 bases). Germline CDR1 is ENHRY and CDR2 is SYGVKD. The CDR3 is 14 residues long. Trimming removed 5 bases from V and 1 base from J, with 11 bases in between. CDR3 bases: TGTGCCATCAGTCCGGGGGGACGGAACACTGAAGCTTTCTTT. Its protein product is CAISPGGRNTEAFF.

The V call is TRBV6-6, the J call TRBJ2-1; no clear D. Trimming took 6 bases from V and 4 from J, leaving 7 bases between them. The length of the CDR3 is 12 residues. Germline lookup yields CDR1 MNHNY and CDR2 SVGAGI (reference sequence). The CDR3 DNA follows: TGTGCCAGCAGCCCCAGTTACAATGAGCAGTTCTTC. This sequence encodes CASSPSYNEQFF.

The CDR3 DNA reads as TGTGCCAGCAGCCGGAGGGGTAGCGGCGCGCTGGCGCAGACCCAGTACTTC. Its translation: CASSRRGSGALAQTQYF. This sequence joins TRBV9 and TRBJ2-5; D possibly corresponds to TRBD2 (6 bases). CDR1 is SGDLS, CDR2 YYNGEE, per germline. This CDR3 spans 17 amino acids. Trimming took off 4 bases at V and 6 bases at J, with 25 bases between the two ends. Complete variable domain (other parts from reference TRBV9 and TRBJ2-5): DSGVTQTPKHLITATGQRVTLRCSPRSGDLSVYWYQQSLDQGLQFLIQYYNGEERAKGNILERFSAQQFPDLHSELNLSSLELGDSALYFCASSRRGSGALAQTQYFGPGTRLLVL.

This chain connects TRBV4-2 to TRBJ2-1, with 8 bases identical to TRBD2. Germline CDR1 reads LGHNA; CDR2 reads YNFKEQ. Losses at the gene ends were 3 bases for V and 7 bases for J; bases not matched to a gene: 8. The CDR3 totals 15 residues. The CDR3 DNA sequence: TGTGCCAGCAGCCACGTAGCGGGAAGCGGAAATGAGCAGTTCTTC. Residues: CASSHVAGSGNEQFF.

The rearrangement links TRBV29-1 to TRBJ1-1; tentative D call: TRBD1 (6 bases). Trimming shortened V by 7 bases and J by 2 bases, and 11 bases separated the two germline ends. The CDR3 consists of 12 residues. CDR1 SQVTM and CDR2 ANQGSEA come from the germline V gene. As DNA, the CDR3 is TGCAGCGCACGAGGGGGTAACACTGAAGCTTTCTTT. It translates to CSARGGNTEAFF.

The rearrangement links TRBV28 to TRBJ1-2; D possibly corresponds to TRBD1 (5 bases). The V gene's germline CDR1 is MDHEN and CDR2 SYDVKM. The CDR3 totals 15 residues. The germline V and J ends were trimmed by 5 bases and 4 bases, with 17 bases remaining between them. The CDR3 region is CASSPPIQGSYGYTF. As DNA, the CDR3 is TGTGCCAGCAGTCCGCCGATCCAGGGAAGCTATGGCTACACCTTC.

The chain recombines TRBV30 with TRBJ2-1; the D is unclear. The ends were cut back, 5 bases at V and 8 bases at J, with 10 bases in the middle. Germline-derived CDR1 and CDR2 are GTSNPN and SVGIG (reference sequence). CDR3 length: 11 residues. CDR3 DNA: TGTGCCTGGCGGTATATCGATGAGCAGTTCTTC. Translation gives CAWRYIDEQFF.

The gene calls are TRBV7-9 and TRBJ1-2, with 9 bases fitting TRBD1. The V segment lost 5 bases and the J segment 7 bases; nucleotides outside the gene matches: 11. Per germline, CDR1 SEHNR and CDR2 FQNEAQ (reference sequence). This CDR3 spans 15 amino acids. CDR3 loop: CASSPRTGVGGGYTF. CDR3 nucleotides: TGTGCCAGCAGCCCAAGGACAGGGGTGGGAGGTGGCTACACCTTC.

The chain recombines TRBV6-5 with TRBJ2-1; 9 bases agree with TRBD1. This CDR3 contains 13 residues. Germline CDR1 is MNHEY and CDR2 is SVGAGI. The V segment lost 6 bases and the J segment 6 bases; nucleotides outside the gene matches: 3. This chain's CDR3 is CASSRTGVNEQFF. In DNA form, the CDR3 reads TGTGCCAGCAGCCGGACAGGGGTCAATGAGCAGTTCTTC.

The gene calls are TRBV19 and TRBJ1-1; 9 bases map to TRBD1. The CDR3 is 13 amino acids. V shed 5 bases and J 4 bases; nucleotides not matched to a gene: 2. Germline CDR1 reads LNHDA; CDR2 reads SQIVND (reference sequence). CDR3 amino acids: CASSADRGTEAFF. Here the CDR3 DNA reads TGTGCCAGTAGTGCGGACAGGGGCACTGAAGCTTTCTTT.